A single sample gave rise to the 5 T cell receptor beta chains below, sequenced in a study of control samples from healthy donors and cancer patients. Libraries were prepared by immunoSEQ multiplex PCR; TCRdb keeps only in-frame clonotypes and omits some of them. This table has 130,000 or so clones, 88% appearing once. The specimen was blood. The receptors shown here come from a man between 45 and 60 years old in good health.

This chain joins TRBV6-2 or TRBV6-3 and TRBJ2-3; 7 bases are shared with TRBD2. Trimming took 1 base from V and 4 from J; bases not matched to a gene: 8. The germline V gene encodes CDR1 MNHEY and CDR2 SVGEGT. The CDR3 is made up of 16 amino acids. The CDR3 DNA reads TGTGCCAGCAGTTACTTTAGCGGGCGGAGTGCAGATACGCAGTATTTT. Protein product: CASSYFSGRSADTQYF.

Here the CDR3 DNA reads TGTGCCAGCTCACCAGGGGACAGGGGCTTAAATGAGCAGTTCTTC. It is translated as CASSPGDRGLNEQFF. The chain has TRBV18 and TRBJ2-1, with 10 bases matching TRBD1. Germline CDR1 KGHSH, CDR2 LQKENI. CDR3 size: 15 residues. V lost 2 bases and J lost 7; bases outside the gene matches: 5.

The chain links TRBV24-1 to TRBJ1-5; D not resolved. This CDR3 region has 17 residues. V lost 3 bases, J lost 0 bases, and 14 bases lay in between. From germline, CDR1 is KGHDR and CDR2 SFDVKD. The CDR3 DNA sequence: TGTGCCACCAGTGATATAAAAGCCAGATATAGCAATCAGCCCCAGCATTTT. This sequence encodes CATSDIKARYSNQPQHF.

The V and J genes are TRBV5-8 and TRBJ2-3, with 7 bases lining up with TRBD1. V gave up 0 bases and J gave up 1 base; unmatched junction bases: 2. Germline CDR1 is SGHTS and CDR2 is YDEGEE. The CDR3 runs to 15 residues. The CDR3 sequence: CASSLGTGRTDTQYF. CDR3 DNA sequence: TGTGCCAGCAGCTTGGGGACAGGCCGCACAGATACGCAGTATTTT.

The chain has TRBV29-1 and TRBJ1-4; D ambiguous. This CDR3 has 11 residues. The V end was cut by 3 bases, the J end by 4 bases, with 3 bases between. Germline CDR1 reads SQVTM; CDR2 reads ANQGSEA. The CDR3 here is CSVESNEKLFF. DNA for the CDR3: TGCAGCGTTGAGAGTAATGAAAAACTGTTTTTT.